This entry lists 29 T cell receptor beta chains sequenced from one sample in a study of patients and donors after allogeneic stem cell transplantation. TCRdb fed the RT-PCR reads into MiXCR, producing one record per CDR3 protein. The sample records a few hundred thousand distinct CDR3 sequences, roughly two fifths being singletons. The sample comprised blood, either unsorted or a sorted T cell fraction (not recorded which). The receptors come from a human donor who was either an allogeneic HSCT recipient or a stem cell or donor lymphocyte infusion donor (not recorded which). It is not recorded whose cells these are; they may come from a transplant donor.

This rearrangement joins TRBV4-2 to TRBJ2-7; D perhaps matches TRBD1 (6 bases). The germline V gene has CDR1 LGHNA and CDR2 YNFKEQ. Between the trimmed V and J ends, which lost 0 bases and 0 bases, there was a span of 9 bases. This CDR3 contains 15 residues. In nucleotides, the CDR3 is TGTGCCAGCAGCCAAGAAGACAGGAGCTCCTACGAGCAGTACTTC. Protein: CASSQEDRSSYEQYF.

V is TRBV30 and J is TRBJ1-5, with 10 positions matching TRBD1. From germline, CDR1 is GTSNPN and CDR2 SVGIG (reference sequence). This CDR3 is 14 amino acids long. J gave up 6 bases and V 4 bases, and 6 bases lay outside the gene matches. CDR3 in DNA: TGTGCCTGGACCCCGACAGGGGGCACTCAGCCCCAGCATTTT. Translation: CAWTPTGGTQPQHF.

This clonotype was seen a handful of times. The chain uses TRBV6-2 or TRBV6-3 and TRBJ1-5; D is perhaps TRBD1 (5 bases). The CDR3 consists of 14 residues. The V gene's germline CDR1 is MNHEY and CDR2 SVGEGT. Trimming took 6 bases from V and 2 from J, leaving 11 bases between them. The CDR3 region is CASSQGIGNQPQHF. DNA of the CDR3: TGTGCCAGCAGCCAGGGAATCGGCAATCAGCCCCAGCATTTT.

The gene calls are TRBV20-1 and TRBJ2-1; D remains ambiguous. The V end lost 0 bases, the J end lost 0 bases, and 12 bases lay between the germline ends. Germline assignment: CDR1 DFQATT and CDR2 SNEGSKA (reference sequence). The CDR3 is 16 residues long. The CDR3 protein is CSAREDSRSSYNEQFF. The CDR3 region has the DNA TGCAGTGCTAGAGAAGACTCCCGGAGCTCCTACAATGAGCAGTTCTTC.

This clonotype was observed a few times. The CDR3 sequence: CSAMTGGNQPQHF. The CDR3 DNA reads TGCAGTGCCATGACAGGGGGCAATCAGCCCCAGCATTTT. This chain links TRBV20-1 with TRBJ1-5; 8 bases fit TRBD1. J was trimmed by 2 bases and V by 6 bases; bases with no gene match: 3. Germline CDR1 and CDR2: DFQATT and SNEGSKA (reference sequence). The CDR3 has 13 residues.

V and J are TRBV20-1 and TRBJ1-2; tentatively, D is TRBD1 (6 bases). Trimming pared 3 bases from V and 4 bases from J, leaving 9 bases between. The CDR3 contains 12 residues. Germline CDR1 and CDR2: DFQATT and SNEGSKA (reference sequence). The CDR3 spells CSASQGFYGYTF. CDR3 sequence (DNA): TGCAGTGCTAGCCAGGGGTTCTATGGCTACACCTTC.

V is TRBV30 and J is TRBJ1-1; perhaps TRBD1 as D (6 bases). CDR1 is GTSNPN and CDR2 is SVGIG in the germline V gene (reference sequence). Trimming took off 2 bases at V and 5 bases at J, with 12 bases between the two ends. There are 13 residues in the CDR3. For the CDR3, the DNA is TGTGCCTGGAGTATCCAGGGGCCGACTGAAGCTTTCTTT. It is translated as CAWSIQGPTEAFF.

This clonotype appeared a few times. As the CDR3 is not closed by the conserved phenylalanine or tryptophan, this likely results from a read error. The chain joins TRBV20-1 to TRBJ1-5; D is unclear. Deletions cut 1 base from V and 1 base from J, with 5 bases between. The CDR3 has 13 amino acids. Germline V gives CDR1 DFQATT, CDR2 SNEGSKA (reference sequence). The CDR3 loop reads CSARVNSNQPQHS. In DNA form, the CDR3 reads TGCAGTGCTAGAGTCAACAGCAATCAGCCCCAGCATTCT.

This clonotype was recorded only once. Here the CDR3 reads CASSWDSLPYNEQFF. In DNA, the CDR3 is TGTGCCAGCAGCTGGGACAGTCTACCCTACAATGAGCAGTTCTTC. This chain joins TRBV7-9 and TRBJ2-1, with TRBD1 matching 7 bases. Trimming at V came to 4 bases and at J to 2 bases, leaving 5 bases not matched to a gene. CDR1 SEHNR and CDR2 FQNEAQ come from the germline V gene (reference sequence). The CDR3 extends over 15 amino acids.

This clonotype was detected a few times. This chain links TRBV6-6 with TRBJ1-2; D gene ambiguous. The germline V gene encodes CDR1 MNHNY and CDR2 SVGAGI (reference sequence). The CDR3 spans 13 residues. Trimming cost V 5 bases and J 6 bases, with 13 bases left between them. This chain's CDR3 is CASSEDNLDGYTF. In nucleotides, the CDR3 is TGTGCCAGCAGTGAAGACAATTTGGATGGCTACACCTTC.

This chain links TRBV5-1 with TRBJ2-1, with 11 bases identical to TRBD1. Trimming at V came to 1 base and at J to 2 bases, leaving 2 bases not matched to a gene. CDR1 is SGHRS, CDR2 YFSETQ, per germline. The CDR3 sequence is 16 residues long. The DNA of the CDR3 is TGCGCCAGCAGCTTGCCGGGACAGGGGGCCTACAATGAGCAGTTCTTC. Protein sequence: CASSLPGQGAYNEQFF. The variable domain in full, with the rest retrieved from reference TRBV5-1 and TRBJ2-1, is KAGVTQTPRYLIKTRGQQVTLSCSPISGHRSVSWYQQTPGQGLQFLFEYFSETQRNKGNFPGRFSGRQFSNSRSEMNVSTLELGDSALYLCASSLPGQGAYNEQFFGPGTRLTVL.

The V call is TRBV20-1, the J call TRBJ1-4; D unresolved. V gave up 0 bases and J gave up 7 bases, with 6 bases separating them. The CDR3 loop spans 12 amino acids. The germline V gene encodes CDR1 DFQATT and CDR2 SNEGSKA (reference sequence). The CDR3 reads CSARDRAEKLFF. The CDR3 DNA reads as TGCAGTGCTAGAGATAGAGCTGAAAAACTGTTTTTT.

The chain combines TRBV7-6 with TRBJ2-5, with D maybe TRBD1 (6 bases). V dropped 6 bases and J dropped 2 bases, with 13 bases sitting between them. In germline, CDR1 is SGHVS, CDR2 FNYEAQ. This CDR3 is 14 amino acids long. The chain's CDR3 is CASREHRAQETQYF. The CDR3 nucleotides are TGTGCCAGCAGGGAACACAGGGCTCAAGAGACCCAGTACTTC.

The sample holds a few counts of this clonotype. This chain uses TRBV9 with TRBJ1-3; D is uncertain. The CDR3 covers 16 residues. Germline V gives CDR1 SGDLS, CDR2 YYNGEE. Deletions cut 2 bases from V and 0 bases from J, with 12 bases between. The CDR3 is CASSVRAQISGNTIYF. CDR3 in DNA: TGTGCCAGCAGCGTCCGGGCACAGATCTCTGGAAACACCATATATTTT.

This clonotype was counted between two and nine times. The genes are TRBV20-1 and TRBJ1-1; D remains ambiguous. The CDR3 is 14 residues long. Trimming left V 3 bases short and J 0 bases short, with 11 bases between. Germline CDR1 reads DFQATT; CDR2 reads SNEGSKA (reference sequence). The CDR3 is CSASGSFMNTEAFF. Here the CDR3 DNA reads TGCAGTGCTAGCGGGTCGTTTATGAACACTGAAGCTTTCTTT.

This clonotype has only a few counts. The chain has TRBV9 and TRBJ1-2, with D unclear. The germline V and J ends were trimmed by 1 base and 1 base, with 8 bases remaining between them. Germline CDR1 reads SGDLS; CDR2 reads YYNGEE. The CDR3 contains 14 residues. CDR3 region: CASSVSPDNYGYTF. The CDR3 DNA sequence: TGTGCCAGCAGCGTATCACCGGATAACTATGGCTACACCTTC.

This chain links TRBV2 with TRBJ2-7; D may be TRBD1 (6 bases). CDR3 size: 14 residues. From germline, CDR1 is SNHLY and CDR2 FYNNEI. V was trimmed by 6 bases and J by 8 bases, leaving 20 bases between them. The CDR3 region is CASRGTFYPGKQYF. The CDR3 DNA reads TGTGCCAGCAGGGGGACATTCTACCCCGGAAAGCAGTACTTC. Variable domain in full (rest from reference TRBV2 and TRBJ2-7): EPEVTQTPSHQVTQMGQEVILRCVPISNHLYFYWYRQILGQKVEFLVSFYNNEISEKSEIFDDQFSVERPDGSNFTLKIRSTKLEDSAMYFCASRGTFYPGKQYFGPGTRLTVT.

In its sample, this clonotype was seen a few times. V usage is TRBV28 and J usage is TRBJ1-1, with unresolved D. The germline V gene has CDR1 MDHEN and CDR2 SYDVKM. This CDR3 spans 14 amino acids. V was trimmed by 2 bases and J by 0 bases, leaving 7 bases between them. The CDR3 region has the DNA TGTGCCAGCAGTTTAAAGCCACTGAACACTGAAGCTTTCTTT. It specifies CASSLKPLNTEAFF. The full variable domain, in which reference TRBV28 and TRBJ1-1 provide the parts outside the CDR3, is DVKVTQSSRYLVKRTGEKVFLECVQDMDHENMFWYRQDPGLGLRLIYFSYDVKMKEKGDIPEGYSVSREKKERFSLILESASTNQTSMYLCASSLKPLNTEAFFGQGTRLTVV.

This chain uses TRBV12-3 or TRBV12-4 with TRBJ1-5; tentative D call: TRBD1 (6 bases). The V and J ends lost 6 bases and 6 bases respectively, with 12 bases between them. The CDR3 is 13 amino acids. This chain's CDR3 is CASRGGFGQPQHF. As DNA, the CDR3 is TGTGCCAGCAGGGGGGGCTTTGGTCAGCCCCAGCATTTT.

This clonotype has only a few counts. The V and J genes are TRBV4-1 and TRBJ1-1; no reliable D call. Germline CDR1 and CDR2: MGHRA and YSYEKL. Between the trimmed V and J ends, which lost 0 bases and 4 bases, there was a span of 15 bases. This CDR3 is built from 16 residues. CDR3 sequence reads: CASSQEGVQLVTEAFF. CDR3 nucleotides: TGCGCCAGCAGCCAAGAGGGCGTACAGTTGGTCACTGAAGCTTTCTTT.

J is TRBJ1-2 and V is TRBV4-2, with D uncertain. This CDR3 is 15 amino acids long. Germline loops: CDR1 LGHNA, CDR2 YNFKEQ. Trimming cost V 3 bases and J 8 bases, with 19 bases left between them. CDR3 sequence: CASSQNLGRPEGYTF. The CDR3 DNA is TGTGCCAGCAGCCAGAACCTCGGGCGTCCCGAGGGCTACACCTTC.

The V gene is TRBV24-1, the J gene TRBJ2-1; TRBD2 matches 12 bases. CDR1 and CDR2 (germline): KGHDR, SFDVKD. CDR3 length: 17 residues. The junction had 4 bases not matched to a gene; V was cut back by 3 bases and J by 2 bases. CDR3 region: CATSDPGLAGTYNEQFF. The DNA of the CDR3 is TGTGCCACCAGTGATCCTGGACTAGCGGGGACCTACAATGAGCAGTTCTTC.

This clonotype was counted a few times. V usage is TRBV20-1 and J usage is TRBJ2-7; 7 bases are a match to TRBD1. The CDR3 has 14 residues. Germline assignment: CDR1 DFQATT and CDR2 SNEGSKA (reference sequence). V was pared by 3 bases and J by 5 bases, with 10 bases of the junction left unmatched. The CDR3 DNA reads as TGCAGTGCTAGTGACGAGGGGGCGGACAACGAGCAGTACTTC. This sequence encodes CSASDEGADNEQYF.

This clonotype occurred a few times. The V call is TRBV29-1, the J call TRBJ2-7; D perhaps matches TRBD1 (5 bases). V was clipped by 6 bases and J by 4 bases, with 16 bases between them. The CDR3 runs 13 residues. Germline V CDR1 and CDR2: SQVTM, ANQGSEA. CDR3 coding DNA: TGCAGCGTCAGAACTACAGGCCGGTACGAGCAGTACTTC. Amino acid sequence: CSVRTTGRYEQYF.

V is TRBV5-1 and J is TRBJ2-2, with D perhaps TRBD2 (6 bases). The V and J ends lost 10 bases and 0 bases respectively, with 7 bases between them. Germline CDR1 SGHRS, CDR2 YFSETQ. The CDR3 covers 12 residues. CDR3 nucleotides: TGCGCCGGGACTTCGAACACCGGGGAGCTGTTTTTT. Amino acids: CAGTSNTGELFF.

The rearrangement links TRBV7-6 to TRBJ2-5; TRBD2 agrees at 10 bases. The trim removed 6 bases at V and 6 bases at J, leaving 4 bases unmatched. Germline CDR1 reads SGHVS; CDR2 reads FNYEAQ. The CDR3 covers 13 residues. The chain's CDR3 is CASSFSGGKTQYF. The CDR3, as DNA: TGTGCCAGCAGTTTTAGCGGGGGGAAGACCCAGTACTTC.

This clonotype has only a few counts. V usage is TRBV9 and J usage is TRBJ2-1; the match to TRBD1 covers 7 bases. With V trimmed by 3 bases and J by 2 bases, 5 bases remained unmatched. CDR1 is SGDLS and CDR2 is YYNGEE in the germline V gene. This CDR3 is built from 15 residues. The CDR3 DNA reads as TGTGCCAGCAGCGACAAGACAGGGACCTACAATGAGCAGTTCTTC. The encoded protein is CASSDKTGTYNEQFF.

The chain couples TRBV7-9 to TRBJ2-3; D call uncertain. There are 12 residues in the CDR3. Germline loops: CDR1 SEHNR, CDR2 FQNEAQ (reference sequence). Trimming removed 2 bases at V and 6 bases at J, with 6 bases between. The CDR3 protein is CASSLTADTQYF. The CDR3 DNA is TGTGCCAGCAGCTTAACAGCTGATACGCAGTATTTT. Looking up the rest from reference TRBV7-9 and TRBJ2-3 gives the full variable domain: DTGVSQNPRHKITKRGQNVTFRCDPISEHNRLYWYRQTLGQGPEFLTYFQNEAQLEKSRLLSDRFSAERPKGSFSTLEIQRTEQGDSAMYLCASSLTADTQYFGPGTRLTVL.

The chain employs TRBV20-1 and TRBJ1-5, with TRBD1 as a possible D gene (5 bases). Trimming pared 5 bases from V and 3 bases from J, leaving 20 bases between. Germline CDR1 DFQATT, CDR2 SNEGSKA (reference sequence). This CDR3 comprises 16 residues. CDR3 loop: CSAGGVRREINQPQHF. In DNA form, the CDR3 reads TGCAGTGCTGGAGGGGTAAGAAGGGAGATCAATCAGCCCCAGCATTTT.